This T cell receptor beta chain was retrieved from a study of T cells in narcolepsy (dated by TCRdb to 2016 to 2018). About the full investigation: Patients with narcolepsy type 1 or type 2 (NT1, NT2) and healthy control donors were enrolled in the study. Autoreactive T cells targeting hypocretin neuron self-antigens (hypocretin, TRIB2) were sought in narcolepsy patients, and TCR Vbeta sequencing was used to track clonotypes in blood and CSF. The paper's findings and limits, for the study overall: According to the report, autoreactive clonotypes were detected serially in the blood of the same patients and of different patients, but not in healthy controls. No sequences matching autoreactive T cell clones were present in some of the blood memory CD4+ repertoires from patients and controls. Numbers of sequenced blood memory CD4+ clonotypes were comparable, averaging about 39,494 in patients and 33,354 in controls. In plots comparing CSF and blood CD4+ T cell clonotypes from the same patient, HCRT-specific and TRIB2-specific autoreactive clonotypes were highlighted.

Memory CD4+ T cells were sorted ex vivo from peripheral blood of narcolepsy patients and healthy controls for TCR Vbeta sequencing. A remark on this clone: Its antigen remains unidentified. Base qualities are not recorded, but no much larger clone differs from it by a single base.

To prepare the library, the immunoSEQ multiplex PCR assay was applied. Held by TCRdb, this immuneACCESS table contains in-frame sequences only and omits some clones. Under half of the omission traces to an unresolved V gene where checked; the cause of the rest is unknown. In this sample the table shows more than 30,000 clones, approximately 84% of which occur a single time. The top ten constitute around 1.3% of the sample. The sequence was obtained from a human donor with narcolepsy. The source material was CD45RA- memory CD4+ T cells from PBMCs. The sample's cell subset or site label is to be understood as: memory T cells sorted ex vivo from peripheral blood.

DNA sequence: TGTGCCAGTAGTATCGGACCAGCAGGGGCTTACGAGCAGTACGTC. This gives the protein CASSIGPAGAYEQYV. Here the chain combines TRBV19 and TRBJ2-7, and possibly TRBD1, on 6 matching bases. V sheds 3 bases and J sheds 4 bases, leaving 16 bases between their ends. Taken from cysteine to valine, the CDR3 has 15 residues. The sequence is cut down to CDR3 DNA, 45 bases in frame from base 1. CDR1 and CDR2 are read off the germline V gene (reference sequence) as LNHDA and SQIVND.